These 9 T cell receptor beta chains were all obtained from the same sample, sequenced in a study of cytomegalovirus exposure and HLA in healthy donors. This PCR relied on a set of 60 Vbeta primers and 13 Jbeta primers. Assay used: immunoSEQ multiplex PCR; TCRdb lists only in-frame clones, some missing. This sample has some 170,000 clones; 77% occur once, and the top ten carry less than 4.5%. The sequenced material came from PBMCs. The receptors were gathered from a woman aged 55 to 70 in good health and CMV-seropositive.

V and J are TRBV4-1 and TRBJ2-7, with no clear D. Germline lookup yields CDR1 MGHRA and CDR2 YSYEKL. Trimming took 8 bases from V and 2 from J, leaving 16 bases between them. The CDR3 length is 14 residues. CDR3 sequence: CASGLVGFTYEQYF. CDR3 DNA sequence: TGCGCCAGCGGCTTAGTCGGGTTTACCTACGAGCAGTACTTC.

The V gene is TRBV30, the J gene TRBJ2-3; 7 bases are shared with TRBD2. Germline V gene data show CDR1 as GTSNPN and CDR2 as SVGIG (reference sequence). The CDR3 runs 14 residues. The junction had 3 bases not matched to a gene; V was cut back by 2 bases and J by 1 base. The CDR3 bases are TGTGCCTGGAGTTTCCTAGCGGGCACAGATACGCAGTATTTT. It encodes CAWSFLAGTDTQYF.

V is TRBV7-3 and J is TRBJ2-1; possible D gene TRBD2, 5 bases. Germline values: CDR1 SGHTA, CDR2 FQGTGA. The CDR3 runs 16 residues. V was cut by 5 bases and J by 0 bases, with 14 bases left in between. CDR3 amino acids: CASSPVDGLSYNEQFF. The CDR3 nucleotides are TGTGCCAGCAGCCCCGTTGACGGACTCTCCTACAATGAGCAGTTCTTC. Full variable domain (remainder filled in from reference TRBV7-3 and TRBJ2-1): GAGVSQTPSNKVTEKGKYVELRCDPISGHTALYWYRQSLGQGPEFLIYFQGTGAADDSGLPNDRFFAVRPEGSVSTLKIQRTERGDSAVYLCASSPVDGLSYNEQFFGPGTRLTVL.

The CDR3, as DNA: TGTGCCAGCTCACCAGCGGGATCGACCTACGAGCAGTACTTC. Encoded protein: CASSPAGSTYEQYF. V usage is TRBV18 and J usage is TRBJ2-7; D may be TRBD2 (6 bases). This CDR3 has 14 amino acids. Germline CDR1 reads KGHSH; CDR2 reads LQKENI. V was trimmed by 2 bases and J by 2 bases, leaving 10 bases between them.

This clone was detected a few times. The chain recombines TRBV29-1 with TRBJ2-7; the match to TRBD1 covers 10 bases. The CDR3 extends over 13 amino acids. With 7 bases clipped from V and 6 bases from J, the junction kept 9 bases outside the gene matches. CDR1 is SQVTM, CDR2 ANQGSEA, per germline. CDR3 DNA sequence: TGCAGCGCCAGGGACAGGGGCTCGACCGAGCAGTACTTC. Protein sequence: CSARDRGSTEQYF.

This sequence joins TRBV20-1 and TRBJ1-2, with 9 bases fitting TRBD1. The CDR3 runs to 11 residues. Germline CDR1 is DFQATT and CDR2 is SNEGSKA (reference sequence). J was trimmed by 8 bases and V by 4 bases; bases with no gene match: 2. This chain's CDR3 is CSAIDRGGYTF. The CDR3 nucleotides read TGCAGTGCTATCGACAGGGGGGGCTACACCTTC.

The chain couples TRBV5-5 to TRBJ1-4, with 10 bases identical to TRBD1. The ends lost 3 bases at V and 10 bases at J; junction bases unmatched: 9. CDR3 length equals 15 residues. CDR1 is SGHKS, CDR2 YYEKEE, per germline (reference sequence). The CDR3 sequence is CASSSPGQGKGKLFF. CDR3 nucleotide sequence: TGTGCCAGCAGCTCCCCGGGACAGGGGAAAGGAAAACTGTTTTTT.

The chain combines TRBV30 with TRBJ1-4; D is ambiguous. CDR1 is GTSNPN, CDR2 SVGIG, per germline (reference sequence). The V and J ends lost 1 base and 8 bases respectively, with 8 bases between them. The CDR3 length is 12 residues. CDR3 residues: CAWSEQTEKLFF. Written as DNA, the CDR3 is TGTGCCTGGAGTGAACAGACCGAAAAACTGTTTTTT.

The rearrangement links TRBV5-6 to TRBJ1-3; D might be TRBD1 (5 bases). The CDR3 covers 14 residues. Deletions cut 3 bases from V and 0 bases from J, with 7 bases between. Germline-derived CDR1 and CDR2 are SGHDT and YYEEEE. The CDR3 sequence: CASSSRDSGNTIYF. CDR3 sequence (DNA): TGTGCCAGCAGCTCCAGGGACTCTGGAAACACCATATATTTT.